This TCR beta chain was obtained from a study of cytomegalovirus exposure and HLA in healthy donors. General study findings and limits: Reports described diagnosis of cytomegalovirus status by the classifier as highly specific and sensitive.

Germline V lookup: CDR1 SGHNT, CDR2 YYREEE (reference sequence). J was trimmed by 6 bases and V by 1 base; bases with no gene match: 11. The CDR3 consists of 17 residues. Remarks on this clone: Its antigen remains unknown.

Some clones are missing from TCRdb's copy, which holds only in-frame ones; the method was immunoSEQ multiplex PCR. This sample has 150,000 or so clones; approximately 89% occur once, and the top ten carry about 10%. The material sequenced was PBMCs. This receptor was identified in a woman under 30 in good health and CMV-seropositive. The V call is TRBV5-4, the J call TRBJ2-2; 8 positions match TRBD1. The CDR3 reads CASSLMGRGQFAGELFF. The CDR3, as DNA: TGTGCCAGCAGCTTGATGGGCAGGGGGCAGTTCGCCGGGGAGCTGTTTTTT.